This TCR beta chain was identified during a study of blood T cell repertoires in COVID-19. Across the study: Specimens from acute and convalescent COVID-19 originated in the United States, Italy and Spain. The analysed material was cDNA or gDNA that came from T cells, B-cell-depleted T cells, or PBMCs.

Methods used by the authors: Nucleated cell number was recorded as an estimate derived from reference gene primer amplification. Clones were read by immunoSEQ multiplex PCR, and TCRdb kept only the in-frame ones, dropping some. The DNA gave D and trimming, while V, J and clone size come from that table. The sample holds about 240,000 clones, more than 85% seen once. The receptor was isolated from a woman in her 70s with active or convalescent COVID-19. Sequencing was done on a sample of peripheral blood.

CDR3 region: CASTRWTRAGYTF. The CDR3, as DNA: TGTGCCAGCACCCGATGGACAAGGGCGGGCTACACCTTC. The chain uses TRBV12-3 or TRBV12-4 and TRBJ1-2; TRBD1 is a possible D gene (5 bases). Trimming took off 7 bases at V and 8 bases at J, with 17 bases between the two ends. The CDR3 extends over 13 amino acids.